This is a list of T cell receptor beta chains from one sample in a study of regulatory T cells in long-lasting Graves disease. From the multiplex PCR reads, TCRdb called clonotypes with MiXCR, one entry per CDR3 protein. The sample records around 460,000 distinct CDR3 sequences, about 20% being singletons. The sequences come from peripheral blood mononuclear cells (PBMCs), collected when the disease was refractory, from a patient treated with antithyroid drugs. The origin of the receptors is a female donor with Graves disease. CDR3s include the opening cysteine and the closing phenylalanine or tryptophan. The D gene is left open where the match is weak. The size field is filled for only some rows; it gives once, few, many or a size class.

clone_size d_call cdr3_length j_call v_call cdr3_nt cdr3_aa
many TRBD1 15 TRBJ1-2 TRBV7-6 TGTGCCAGCAGCCACCACCGGGACAGGGAGTATGGCTACACCTTC CASSHHRDREYGYTF
- - 14 TRBJ1-5 TRBV6-1 TGTGCCAGCCGCGGGCGGGGGCGGGTTCAGCCCCAGCATTTT CASRGRGRVQPQHF
few TRBD1 13 TRBJ2-7 TRBV7-3 TGTGCCAGCAGCCTGACAGGGGGCTCCGAGCAGTACTTC CASSLTGGSEQYF
- - 13 TRBJ1-4 TRBV30 TGTGCCTGGAGTCCCCACGATAATGAAAAACTGTTTTTT CAWSPHDNEKLFF
- - 16 TRBJ2-7 TRBV30 TGTGCCTGGAGGAAACCAGGGGCAGGTGCAACCTACGAGCAGTACTTC CAWRKPGAGATYEQYF
few - 14 TRBJ1-1 TRBV18 TGTGCCAGCTCCCCCACTCTAGGGGACACTGAAGCTTTCTTT CASSPTLGDTEAFF
few TRBD2 16 TRBJ2-7 TRBV19 TGTGCCAGTAGTATACTTCTTGGCGGGGGGACCTACGAGCAGTACTTC CASSILLGGGTYEQYF
- TRBD2 19 TRBJ2-2 TRBV2 TGTGCCAGCTTAGGGCCTTTGGCTAGCGGGGGATCGGGCACCGGGGAGCTGTTTTTT CASLGPLASGGSGTGELFF
many - 14 TRBJ2-1 TRBV7-2 TGTGCCAGCAGCTTACCAACAGGCACAGTTGGGCAGTTCTTC CASSLPTGTVGQFF
once TRBD1 16 TRBJ2-2 TRBV4-1 TGCGCCAGCAGCCAACCGACAGGGAAGGACACCGGGGAGCTGTTTTTT CASSQPTGKDTGELFF
- TRBD1 14 TRBJ1-2 TRBV7-2 TGTGCCAGCGGCCGGGTGGGGACAGGGCATGGCTACACCTTC CASGRVGTGHGYTF
many - 13 TRBJ1-5 TRBV10-3 TGTGCCGTCGCGCAGGGTTTCAATCAGCCCCAGCATTTT CAVAQGFNQPQHF
- TRBD1 15 TRBJ1-6 TRBV10-3 TGTGCCACGACAGGGGATCGCTCCTATAATTCACCCCTCCACTTT CATTGDRSYNSPLHF
many TRBD2 14 TRBJ2-5 TRBV7-2 TGTGCCAGCAGCCTTGGACTAGCGGTAGAGACCCAGTACTTC CASSLGLAVETQYF
- TRBD1 13 TRBJ1-2 TRBV29-1 TGCAGCGTGGGCCCGGGACAGGCCTATGGCTACACCTTC CSVGPGQAYGYTF
many - 14 TRBJ1-2 TRBV29-1 TGCAGCGTTGAAATGGCGGGCAGCTACTATGGCTACACCTTC CSVEMAGSYYGYTF
many TRBD1 14 TRBJ1-2 TRBV29-1 TGCAGCGTTTCGCGGGACAGTGCTAACTATGGCTACACCTTC CSVSRDSANYGYTF
few - 13 TRBJ1-2 TRBV6-1 TGTGCCAGCAGCCCCGATTCCCTCTATGGCTACACCTTC CASSPDSLYGYTF
many - 13 TRBJ2-7 TRBV28 TGTGCCAGCAGTTTACGGGGGCTCTACGAGCAGTACTTC CASSLRGLYEQYF
many - 12 TRBJ1-4 TRBV29-1 TGCAGCGTTGGTGCAACTAATGAAAAACTGTTTTTT CSVGATNEKLFF
many - 12 TRBJ1-2 TRBV6-1 TGTGCCAGCACCCTCGGACCCACGGGCTACACCTTC CASTLGPTGYTF
few - 16 TRBJ1-2 TRBV19 TGTGCCAGTAGTATGATGGGGACGGAAGCTAACTATGGCTACACCTTC CASSMMGTEANYGYTF
few - 18 TRBJ2-7 TRBV3-1 TGTGCCAGCAGCCAAAGTTTAAGGCAACCGGGACCGTACTACGAGCAGTACTTC CASSQSLRQPGPYYEQYF
many - 13 TRBJ1-1 TRBV6-5 TGTGCCAGCAGTTCTTTCGGGGGCAGAGAAGCTTTCTTT CASSSFGGREAFF
- - 16 TRBJ1-1 TRBV14 TGTGCCAGCAGCTTAGGTCCCGCACGGGGGAACACTGAAGCTTTCTTT CASSLGPARGNTEAFF